Presented here are 9 T cell receptor beta chains from one specimen sequenced in a study of shared clonotypes between healthy human individuals. The table came from immunoSEQ multiplex PCR; TCRdb's copy has only in-frame clones and leaves some out. The sample has 730,000 or so clones, roughly 78% seen once. Sequences were obtained from memory CD4+ T cells sorted from blood. The subset denotes: CD45RA-negative fraction. The receptors stem from a young woman in good health.

About this clone: Possible read error: a much larger clone is one base away. V and J are TRBV5-6 and TRBJ2-7; D is unresolved. The CDR3 is 11 residues long. The germline V and J ends were trimmed by 4 bases and 3 bases, with 5 bases remaining between them. CDR1 is SGHDT, CDR2 YYEEEE, per germline. CDR3 sequence reads: CASSAHYEQYF. CDR3 in DNA: TGTGCCAGCAGCGCCCACTACGAGCAGTACTTC.

The J gene is TRBJ2-1, the V gene TRBV7-8; no definite D call. This CDR3 has 16 amino acids. Germline CDR1 is SGHVS and CDR2 is FQNEAQ. V dropped 0 bases and J dropped 0 bases, with 9 bases sitting between them. CDR3 sequence (DNA): TGTGCCAGCAGCTTAGCGAGGTATACCTCCTACAATGAGCAGTTCTTC. As protein: CASSLARYTSYNEQFF.

The chain links TRBV6-5 to TRBJ1-1; D is unresolved. The CDR3 loop spans 13 amino acids. The V gene's germline CDR1 is MNHEY and CDR2 SVGAGI. V lost 1 base, J lost 4 bases, and 7 bases lay in between. The CDR3 loop is CASSYFGGTEAFF. The DNA for the CDR3 is TGTGCCAGCAGTTACTTCGGCGGCACTGAAGCTTTCTTT.

This chain uses TRBV7-9 with TRBJ2-7; D is uncertain. The V and J ends lost 5 bases and 3 bases respectively, with 17 bases between them. This CDR3 is 15 amino acids long. The germline gives CDR1 SEHNR, CDR2 FQNEAQ (reference sequence). CDR3 residues: CASSVTPYGIYEQYF. The CDR3 DNA reads as TGTGCCAGCAGCGTGACACCCTATGGGATCTACGAGCAGTACTTC. Complete variable domain (other parts from reference TRBV7-9 and TRBJ2-7): DTGVSQNPRHKITKRGQNVTFRCDPISEHNRLYWYRQTLGQGPEFLTYFQNEAQLEKSRLLSDRFSAERPKGSFSTLEIQRTEQGDSAMYLCASSVTPYGIYEQYFGPGTRLTVT.

The chain joins TRBV19 to TRBJ2-7, with D possibly being TRBD1 (5 bases). Deletions cut 6 bases from V and 3 bases from J, with 18 bases between. Germline values: CDR1 LNHDA, CDR2 SQIVND (reference sequence). The CDR3 has 15 amino acids. The CDR3 region is CASSLQVSRRYEQYF. Here the CDR3 DNA reads TGTGCCAGTAGCTTACAGGTATCCCGGCGCTACGAGCAGTACTTC. Supplemented by reference TRBV19 and TRBJ2-7, the full variable domain reads DGGITQSPKYLFRKEGQNVTLSCEQNLNHDAMYWYRQDPGQGLRLIYYSQIVNDFQKGDIAEGYSVSREKKESFPLTVTSAQKNPTAFYLCASSLQVSRRYEQYFGPGTRLTVT.

This chain connects TRBV6-5 to TRBJ2-5, with D perhaps TRBD1 (6 bases). The tail of the sequence fits TRBJ2-7 better, so the J call may be wrong. The CDR3 consists of 15 residues. Germline V gene sequence: CDR1 MNHEY, CDR2 SVGAGI. As DNA, the CDR3 is TGTGCCAGCAGCCGGACAGCCTTGGGCTCCTACGAGCAGTACTTC. It specifies CASSRTALGSYEQYF.

This clone came up once. This rearrangement joins TRBV6-6 to TRBJ2-1; 7 nucleotides match TRBD2. J lost 8 bases, V lost 0 bases, and 1 base had no gene match. From germline, CDR1 is MNHNY and CDR2 SVGAGI (reference sequence). The CDR3 is 13 amino acids. CDR3 in amino acids: CASSYSRGDEQFF. The CDR3 bases are TGTGCCAGCAGTTACTCCCGGGGGGATGAGCAGTTCTTC.

V gene TRBV11-1 combines with J gene TRBJ2-7; 7 bases match TRBD1. This CDR3 has 16 amino acids. Germline V lookup: CDR1 SGHAT, CDR2 FQDESV (reference sequence). The junction had 6 bases not matched to a gene; V was cut back by 1 base and J by 0 bases. CDR3 DNA sequence: TGTGCCAGCAGCTTAGAAGGGACAGCGAGCTCCTACGAGCAGTACTTC. The encoded protein is CASSLEGTASSYEQYF.

This clone was counted many times. CDR3 sequence: CASSSWGVLSTDTQYF. The CDR3 coding sequence is TGTGCCAGCAGTTCTTGGGGGGTCTTAAGCACAGATACGCAGTATTTT. The chain employs TRBV5-5 and TRBJ2-3, with D possibly being TRBD2 (6 bases). V was cut by 5 bases and J by 0 bases, with 16 bases left in between. The CDR3 is 16 amino acids. Per the germline V gene, CDR1 is SGHKS and CDR2 is YYEKEE (reference sequence).